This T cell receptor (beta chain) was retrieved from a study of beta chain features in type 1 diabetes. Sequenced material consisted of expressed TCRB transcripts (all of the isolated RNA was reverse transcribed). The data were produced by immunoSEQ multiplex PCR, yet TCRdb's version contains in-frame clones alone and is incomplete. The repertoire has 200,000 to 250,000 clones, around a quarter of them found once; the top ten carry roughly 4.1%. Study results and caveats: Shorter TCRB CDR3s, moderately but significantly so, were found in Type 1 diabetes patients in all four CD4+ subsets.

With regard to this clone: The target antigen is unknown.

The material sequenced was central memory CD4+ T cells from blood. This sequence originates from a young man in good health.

Here the CDR3 DNA reads TGTGCCAGCAGCATCGGGCTGGGGGAGCAGTACTTC. It is translated as CASSIGLGEQYF. This chain links TRBV7-2 with TRBJ2-7; D is undetermined. CDR1 SGHTA and CDR2 FQGNSA come from the germline V gene. Trimming cost V 5 bases and J 7 bases, with 12 bases left between them. This CDR3 has 12 amino acids.